These 5 T cell receptor beta chains share one sample of origin, sequenced in a study of blood T cell repertoires in COVID-19. Profiled with immunoSEQ multiplex PCR; TCRdb holds only in-frame clones, not every one. The sample lists 150,000 to 200,000 clones, about 85% occurring once. The sequenced sample consisted of peripheral blood. These receptors were collected from a woman at least 80 years old in a cohort sampled during active or convalescent COVID-19.

This sequence joins TRBV12-3 or TRBV12-4 and TRBJ1-4; the D gene is possibly TRBD1 (5 bases). V gave up 6 bases and J gave up 3 bases, with 8 bases separating them. There are 13 residues in the CDR3. CDR3 coding DNA: TGTGCCAGCAGGGGGGGACCTAATGAAAAACTGTTTTTT. Translated, it gives CASRGGPNEKLFF.

The chain recombines TRBV7-2 with TRBJ2-1, with a tentative D call TRBD1 (5 bases). Germline CDR1 SGHTA, CDR2 FQGNSA. The V end was cut by 1 base, the J end by 7 bases, with 14 bases between. The CDR3 consists of 15 residues. The CDR3 loop reads CASSLELAGRNEQFF. DNA for the CDR3: TGTGCCAGCAGCTTAGAGTTGGCAGGGCGAAATGAGCAGTTCTTC.

V gene TRBV28 combines with J gene TRBJ1-3; unclear D gene. Germline loops: CDR1 MDHEN, CDR2 SYDVKM. The V end was cut by 3 bases, the J end by 0 bases, with 6 bases between. The CDR3 spans 14 residues. CDR3 amino acids: CASSFSVSGNTIYF. DNA for the CDR3: TGTGCCAGCAGTTTTTCCGTCTCTGGAAACACCATATATTTT.

This chain joins TRBV6-5 and TRBJ1-6; 7 bases agree with TRBD1. Germline V gene lookup returns CDR1 MNHEY and CDR2 SVGAGI. Germline trimming cut 6 bases from V and 9 bases from J; bases unmatched to any gene: 11. The CDR3 length is 15 residues. CDR3 residues: CASRSYTGVISPLHF. The CDR3 nucleotides read TGTGCCAGCAGATCCTATACAGGGGTGATTTCACCCCTCCACTTT.

V usage is TRBV29-1 and J usage is TRBJ1-2; D not resolved. Per germline, CDR1 SQVTM and CDR2 ANQGSEA. The CDR3 consists of 10 residues. The V and J ends lost 7 bases and 3 bases respectively, with 6 bases between them. For the CDR3, the DNA is TGCAGCGCTTATGACTATGGCTACACCTTC. This sequence encodes CSAYDYGYTF. Full variable domain (outside the CDR3, taken from reference TRBV29-1 and TRBJ1-2): SAVISQKPSRDICQRGTSLTIQCQVDSQVTMMFWYRQQPGQSLTLIATANQGSEATYESGFVIDKFPISRPNLTFSTLTVSNMSPEDSSIYLCSAYDYGYTFGSGTRLTVV.